This entry lists 8 T cell receptor beta chains sequenced from one sample in a study of breast tumors, draining lymph nodes, adjacent tissues. Samples came from axillary lymph nodes draining the breast cancer. TCRdb reprocessed the multiplex PCR reads via MiXCR and lists one record per CDR3 protein. The sample records about 140,000 distinct CDR3 sequences, 30% to 35% being singletons. The sample was axillary lymph node tissue. The receptors originated from a female donor with breast cancer. Some clones in this sample may be carry-over from other donors' samples.

This clonotype showed up many times. The chain recombines TRBV20-1 with TRBJ1-5, with a possible D match to TRBD1 (5 bases). Germline V lookup: CDR1 DFQATT, CDR2 SNEGSKA (reference sequence). The CDR3 runs to 15 residues. The V gene lost 1 base and the J gene lost 5 bases, with 15 bases spanning the gap. The CDR3 DNA reads TGCAGTGCTAGAGTTGTCGGACAATCCCATCAGCCCCAGCATTTT. This gives the protein CSARVVGQSHQPQHF.

In this sample, this clonotype turned up a few times. The V and J genes are TRBV6-1 and TRBJ1-2, with TRBD1 matching over 12 bases. This CDR3 spans 16 amino acids. Germline loops: CDR1 MNHNS, CDR2 SASEGT. The J segment lost 4 bases and the V segment lost 4 bases, leaving 7 bases of the junction unmatched. The CDR3 here is CASSGPGQGASYGYTF. The CDR3 DNA is TGTGCCAGCAGTGGGCCGGGACAGGGGGCCAGCTATGGCTACACCTTC.

This clonotype was counted many times. The V call is TRBV19, the J call TRBJ2-5; weak D call: TRBD1 (6 bases). The V and J ends lost 4 bases and 5 bases respectively, with 26 bases between them. The CDR3 loop spans 18 amino acids. Germline lookup yields CDR1 LNHDA and CDR2 SQIVND (reference sequence). The CDR3 sequence: CASSTRTTSAGAGETQYF. For the CDR3, the DNA is TGTGCCAGTAGTACCCGTACCACCTCGGCAGGGGCCGGGGAGACCCAGTACTTC.

This clonotype was counted at least ten times. The chain is built from TRBV2 and TRBJ2-7; 9 bases agree with TRBD1. The J segment lost 6 bases and the V segment lost 6 bases, leaving 9 bases of the junction unmatched. The CDR3 has 14 amino acids. Germline loops: CDR1 SNHLY, CDR2 FYNNEI. The CDR3 spells CASRLGTGSGEQYF. In nucleotides, the CDR3 is TGTGCCAGCAGGCTCGGGACAGGGTCAGGCGAGCAGTACTTC.

This chain connects TRBV7-9 to TRBJ2-5; 7 bases match TRBD1. V gave up 4 bases and J gave up 2 bases; unmatched junction bases: 10. Germline V gene lookup returns CDR1 SEHNR and CDR2 FQNEAQ (reference sequence). The CDR3 covers 16 residues. The DNA of the CDR3 is TGTGCCAGCAGCTCGACGACAGGGAGCCCACAAGAGACCCAGTACTTC. It translates to CASSSTTGSPQETQYF.

The rearrangement uses TRBV7-3 and TRBJ2-5; TRBD2 agrees at 9 bases. The CDR3 is made up of 15 amino acids. Trimming took 2 bases from V and 6 from J; bases not matched to a gene: 7. From germline, CDR1 is SGHTA and CDR2 FQGTGA. The CDR3 bases are TGTGCCAGCAGCTTATCTGGCGGGGGGGCCCAGACCCAGTACTTC. It encodes CASSLSGGGAQTQYF.

This clonotype appeared many times. V gene TRBV7-9 combines with J gene TRBJ1-1, with D possibly TRBD1 on 5 matching bases. Germline lookup yields CDR1 SEHNR and CDR2 FQNEAQ (reference sequence). The CDR3 contains 14 residues. Trimming took off 3 bases at V and 4 bases at J, with 12 bases between the two ends. The CDR3 reads CASSFLGRGTEAFF. The CDR3 DNA reads as TGTGCCAGCAGCTTTTTGGGGCGCGGCACTGAAGCTTTCTTT.

This clonotype appeared many times. This rearrangement joins TRBV5-1 to TRBJ2-1; unclear D gene. The CDR3 totals 15 residues. From germline, CDR1 is SGHRS and CDR2 YFSETQ. V lost 3 bases and J lost 3, with 13 bases in between. The CDR3 region is CASSSTPGDYNEQFF. The CDR3 DNA sequence: TGCGCCAGCAGCTCAACCCCAGGTGACTACAATGAGCAGTTCTTC.